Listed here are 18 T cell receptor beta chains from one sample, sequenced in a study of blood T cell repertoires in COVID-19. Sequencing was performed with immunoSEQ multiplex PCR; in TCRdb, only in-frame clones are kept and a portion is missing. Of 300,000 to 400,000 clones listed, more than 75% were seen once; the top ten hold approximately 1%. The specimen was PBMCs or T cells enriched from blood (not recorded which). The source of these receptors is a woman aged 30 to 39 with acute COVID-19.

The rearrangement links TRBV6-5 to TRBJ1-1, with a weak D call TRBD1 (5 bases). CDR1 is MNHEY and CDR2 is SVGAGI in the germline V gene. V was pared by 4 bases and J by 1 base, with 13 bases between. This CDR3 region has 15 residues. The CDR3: CASSFPLGQNTEAFF. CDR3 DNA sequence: TGTGCCAGCAGTTTTCCCCTGGGGCAGAACACTGAAGCTTTCTTT.

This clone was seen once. The CDR3 reads CASSFRQGANTGELFF. In DNA, the CDR3 is TGCGCCAGCAGCTTCCGGCAGGGGGCGAACACCGGGGAGCTGTTTTTT. The chain recombines TRBV5-1 with TRBJ2-2, with TRBD1 identical over 7 bases. This CDR3 comprises 16 residues. CDR1 is SGHRS and CDR2 is YFSETQ in the germline V gene. V was pared by 2 bases and J by 0 bases, with 4 bases of the junction left unmatched.

CDR3: CASSRLAGILDTQYF. CDR3 nucleotides: TGTGCCAGTAGTCGGCTAGCGGGGATCTTAGATACGCAGTATTTT. The V call is TRBV19, the J call TRBJ2-3; the match to TRBD2 covers 9 bases. V was pared by 5 bases and J by 5 bases, with 8 bases of the junction left unmatched. This CDR3 comprises 15 residues. Germline lookup yields CDR1 LNHDA and CDR2 SQIVND (reference sequence).

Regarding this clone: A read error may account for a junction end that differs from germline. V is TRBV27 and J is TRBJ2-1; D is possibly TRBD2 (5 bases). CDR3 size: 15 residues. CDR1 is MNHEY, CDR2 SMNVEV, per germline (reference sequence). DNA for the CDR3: TGTGCCAGCAATTTAGCGCCCGTCTCCTACAATGAGCAGTTCTTC. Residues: CASNLAPVSYNEQFF.

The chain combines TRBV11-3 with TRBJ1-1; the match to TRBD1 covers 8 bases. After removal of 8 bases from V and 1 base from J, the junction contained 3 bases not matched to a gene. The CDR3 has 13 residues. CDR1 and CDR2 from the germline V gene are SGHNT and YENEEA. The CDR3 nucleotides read TGTGCCAGCCGGGGACAGGCGAACACTGAAGCTTTCTTT. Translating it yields CASRGQANTEAFF.

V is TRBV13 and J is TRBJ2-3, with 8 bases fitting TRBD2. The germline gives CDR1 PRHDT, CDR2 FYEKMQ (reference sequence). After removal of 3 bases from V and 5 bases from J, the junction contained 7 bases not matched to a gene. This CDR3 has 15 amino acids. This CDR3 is CASSFQRGQGDTQYF. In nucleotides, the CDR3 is TGTGCCAGCAGCTTTCAGCGGGGGCAAGGAGATACGCAGTATTTT.

The CDR3 DNA reads TGTGCCAGCTCACCGGACAGGGACCTGAACACTGAAGCTTTCTTT. Amino acids: CASSPDRDLNTEAFF. This chain uses TRBV18 with TRBJ1-1; TRBD1 matches at 8 bases. V trimming: 3 bases; J trimming: 0 bases; junction bases outside the gene matches: 3. The germline gives CDR1 KGHSH, CDR2 LQKENI. This CDR3 comprises 15 residues.

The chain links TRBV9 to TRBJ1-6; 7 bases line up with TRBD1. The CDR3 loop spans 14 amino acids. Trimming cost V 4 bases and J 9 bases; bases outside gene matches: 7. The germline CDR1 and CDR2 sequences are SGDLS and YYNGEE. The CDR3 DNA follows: TGTGCCAGCAGCCCGACAGGGTTGAGTTCACCCCTCCACTTT. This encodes CASSPTGLSSPLHF.

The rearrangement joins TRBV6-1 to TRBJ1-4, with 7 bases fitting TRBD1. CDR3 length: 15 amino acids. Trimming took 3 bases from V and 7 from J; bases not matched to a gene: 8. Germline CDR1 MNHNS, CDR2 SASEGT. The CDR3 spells CASSDTGEVVEKLFF. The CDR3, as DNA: TGTGCCAGCAGTGACACAGGGGAGGTCGTTGAAAAACTGTTTTTT.

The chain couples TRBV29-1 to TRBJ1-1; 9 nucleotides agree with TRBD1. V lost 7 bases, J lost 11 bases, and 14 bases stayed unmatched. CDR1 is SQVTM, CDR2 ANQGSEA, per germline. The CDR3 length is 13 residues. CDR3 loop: CSAYRDRVMMAFF. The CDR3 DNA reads TGCAGCGCATACCGGGACAGGGTAATGATGGCTTTCTTT.

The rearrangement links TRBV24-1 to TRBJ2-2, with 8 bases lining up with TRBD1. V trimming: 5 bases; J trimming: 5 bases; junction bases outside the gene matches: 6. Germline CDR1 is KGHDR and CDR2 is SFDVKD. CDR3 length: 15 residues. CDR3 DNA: TGTGCCACCAGTGGGAGTGACAGGGGAACCGGGGAGCTGTTTTTT. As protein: CATSGSDRGTGELFF.

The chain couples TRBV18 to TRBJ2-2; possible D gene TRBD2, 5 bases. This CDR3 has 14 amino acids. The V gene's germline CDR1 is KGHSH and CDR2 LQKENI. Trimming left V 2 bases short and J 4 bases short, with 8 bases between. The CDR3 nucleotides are TGTGCCAGCTCACCAGTAGCGAGCACCGGGGAGCTGTTTTTT. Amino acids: CASSPVASTGELFF.

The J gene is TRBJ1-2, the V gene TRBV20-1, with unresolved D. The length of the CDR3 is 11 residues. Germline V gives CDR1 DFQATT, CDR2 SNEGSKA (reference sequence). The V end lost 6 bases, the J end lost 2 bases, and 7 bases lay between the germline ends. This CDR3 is CSAPLNYGYTF. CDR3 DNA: TGCAGTGCCCCCCTAAACTATGGCTACACCTTC.

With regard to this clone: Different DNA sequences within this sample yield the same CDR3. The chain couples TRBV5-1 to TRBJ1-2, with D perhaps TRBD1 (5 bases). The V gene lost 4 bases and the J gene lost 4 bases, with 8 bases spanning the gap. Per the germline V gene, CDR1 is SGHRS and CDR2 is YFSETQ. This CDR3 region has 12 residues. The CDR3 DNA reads TGCGCCAGCAGCCTAGACAGCTATGGCTACACCTTC. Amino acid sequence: CASSLDSYGYTF.

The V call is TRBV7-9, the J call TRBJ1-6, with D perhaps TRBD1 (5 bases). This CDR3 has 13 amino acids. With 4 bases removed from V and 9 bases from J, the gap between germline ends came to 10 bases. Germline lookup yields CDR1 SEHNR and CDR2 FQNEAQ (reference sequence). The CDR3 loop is CASSSGLGSPLHF. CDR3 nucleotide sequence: TGTGCCAGCAGCTCAGGGTTGGGTTCACCCCTCCACTTT.

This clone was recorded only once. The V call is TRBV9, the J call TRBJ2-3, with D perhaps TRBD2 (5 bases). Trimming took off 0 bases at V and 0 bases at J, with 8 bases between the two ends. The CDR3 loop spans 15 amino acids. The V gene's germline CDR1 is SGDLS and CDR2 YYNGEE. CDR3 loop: CASSVGQRSTDTQYF. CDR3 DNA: TGTGCCAGCAGCGTAGGCCAGCGGAGCACAGATACGCAGTATTTT.

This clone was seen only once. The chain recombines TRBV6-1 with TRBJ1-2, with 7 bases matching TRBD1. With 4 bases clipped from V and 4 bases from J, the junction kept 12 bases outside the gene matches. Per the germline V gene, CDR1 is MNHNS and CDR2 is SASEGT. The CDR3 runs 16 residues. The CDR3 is CASSGYSRGQGYGYTF. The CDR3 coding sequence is TGTGCCAGCAGTGGATACTCGAGGGGGCAAGGCTATGGCTACACCTTC.

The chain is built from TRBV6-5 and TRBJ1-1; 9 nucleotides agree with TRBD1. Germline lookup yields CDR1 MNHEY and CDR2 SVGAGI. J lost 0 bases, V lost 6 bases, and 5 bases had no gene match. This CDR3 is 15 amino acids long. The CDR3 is CASSPDRGLNTEAFF. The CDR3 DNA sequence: TGTGCCAGCAGCCCAGACAGGGGGTTGAACACTGAAGCTTTCTTT.